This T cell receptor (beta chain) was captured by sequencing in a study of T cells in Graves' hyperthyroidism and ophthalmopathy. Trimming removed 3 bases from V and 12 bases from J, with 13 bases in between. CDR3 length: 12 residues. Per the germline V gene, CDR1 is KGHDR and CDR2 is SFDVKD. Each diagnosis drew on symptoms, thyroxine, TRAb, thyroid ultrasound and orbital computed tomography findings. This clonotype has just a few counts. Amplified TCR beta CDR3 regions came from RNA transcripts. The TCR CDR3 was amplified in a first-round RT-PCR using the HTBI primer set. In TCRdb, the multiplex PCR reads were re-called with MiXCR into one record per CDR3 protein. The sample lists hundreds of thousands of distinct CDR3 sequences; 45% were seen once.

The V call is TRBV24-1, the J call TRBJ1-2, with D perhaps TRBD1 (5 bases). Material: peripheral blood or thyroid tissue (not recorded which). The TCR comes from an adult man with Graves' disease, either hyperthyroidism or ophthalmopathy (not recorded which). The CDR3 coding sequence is TGTGCCACCAGTGATGACCAGGGAGGCGACACCTTC. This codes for CATSDDQGGDTF.